This TCR beta chain was captured by sequencing in a study of human T cells and chemical hapten exposure. Study-level background: Donors were sensitized with 2% DPC on the upper inner arm.

The time point was: pre-sensitization, week 0. The treatment here: therapeutic diphenylcyclopropenone sensitization with weekly scalp DPC. Study-wide results and limits: Expanded TCRs clustered into significantly more large CDR3 similarity groups than controls, the analysis revealed.

From the RACE reads, TCRdb called clonotypes with MiXCR, one entry per CDR3 protein. The data show 350,000 to 450,000 distinct CDR3 sequences, 5% to 6.5% seen once. This clonotype occurred many times. Antigen: not known. Looked up from germline, CDR1 is MNHEY and CDR2 is SVGAGI. The length of the CDR3 is 16 residues. Trimming took off 2 bases at V and 0 bases at J, with 11 bases between the two ends. The specimen was whole blood, collected in connection with sensitization to the hapten diphenylcyclopropenone (DPC). The V and J genes are TRBV6-5 and TRBJ2-1; D is possibly TRBD2 (6 bases). The receptor was derived from a woman aged 45 to 65 with alopecia areata. Some clones in this sample may be carry-over from other donors' samples. The CDR3 region has the DNA TGTGCCAGCAGTTACCGGGACTTGTCCTCCTACAATGAGCAGTTCTTC. Translation: CASSYRDLSSYNEQFF.